These 25 T cell receptor beta chains were all obtained from the same sample, sequenced in a study of T cell changes during pregnancy in multiple sclerosis. The protocol was immunoSEQ multiplex PCR, while the TCRdb copy is restricted to in-frame clones and leaves out a portion. Found here are tens of thousands of clones, around 92% of them singletons; the top ten hold 0.95% to 1%. This specimen was peripheral blood, taken after pregnancy. Every receptor here comes from a female donor with multiple sclerosis, enrolled in a pregnancy study.

This chain uses TRBV27 with TRBJ2-7, with D possibly TRBD1 on 6 matching bases. Germline loops: CDR1 MNHEY, CDR2 SMNVEV (reference sequence). Trimming removed 8 bases from V and 0 bases from J, with 17 bases in between. The CDR3 length is 15 residues. The CDR3 region has the DNA TGTGCCAGCGCCCCTGCGACAGGATTCTCCTACGAGCAGTACTTC. It codes for CASAPATGFSYEQYF.

V usage is TRBV2 and J usage is TRBJ1-3; a possible D gene is TRBD1 (5 bases). Per germline, CDR1 SNHLY and CDR2 FYNNEI. Trimming pared 7 bases from V and 6 bases from J, leaving 16 bases between. The CDR3 loop spans 14 amino acids. The CDR3 DNA reads as TGTGCCAGCAACCTTGACAGCATAAAAAACACCATATATTTT. Its protein is CASNLDSIKNTIYF. Variable domain in full (rest from reference TRBV2 and TRBJ1-3): EPEVTQTPSHQVTQMGQEVILRCVPISNHLYFYWYRQILGQKVEFLVSFYNNEISEKSEIFDDQFSVERPDGSNFTLKIRSTKLEDSAMYFCASNLDSIKNTIYFGEGSWLTVV.

This sequence joins TRBV7-2 and TRBJ1-2, with a tentative D call TRBD1 (5 bases). Germline-derived CDR1 and CDR2 are SGHTA and FQGNSA. This CDR3 has 14 residues. V lost 1 base and J lost 6, with 12 bases in between. CDR3 loop: CASSLVQGLDGYTF. In nucleotides, the CDR3 is TGTGCCAGCAGCTTAGTCCAGGGCTTAGATGGCTACACCTTC.

The chain joins TRBV5-3 to TRBJ2-6; the D gene is possibly TRBD1 (6 bases). TRBV5-3 carries the ORF label, with uncertain function. Trimming removed 0 bases at V and 0 bases at J, with 13 bases between. The CDR3 runs to 18 residues. The CDR3 here is CARSLVDRKASGANVLTF. DNA for the CDR3: TGTGCCAGAAGCTTGGTGGACAGAAAAGCCTCTGGGGCCAACGTCCTGACTTTC.

The chain combines TRBV28 with TRBJ2-1; a weak D match, TRBD2 (5 bases). Germline CDR1 and CDR2: MDHEN and SYDVKM. Trimming removed 6 bases at V and 3 bases at J, with 9 bases between. This CDR3 region has 13 residues. The CDR3 loop reads CASSPEGYNEQFF. The CDR3 bases are TGTGCCAGCAGCCCCGAGGGCTACAATGAGCAGTTCTTC.

The CDR3 loop is CASNPLAISGNTIYF. The CDR3 DNA sequence: TGTGCCAGCAATCCCCTAGCGATCTCTGGAAACACCATATATTTT. This chain uses TRBV6-1 with TRBJ1-3, with D unresolved. Germline V gene sequence: CDR1 MNHNS, CDR2 SASEGT. The CDR3 contains 15 residues. Trimming took off 7 bases at V and 0 bases at J, with 13 bases between the two ends.

In nucleotides, the CDR3 is TGTGCTACAAAAGACGCGGAGTATAGGAACACCATATATTTT. It is translated as CATKDAEYRNTIYF. The genes are TRBV19 and TRBJ1-3, with D uncertain. Germline CDR1 reads LNHDA; CDR2 reads SQIVND (reference sequence). The CDR3 consists of 14 residues.

The chain is built from TRBV9 and TRBJ1-2, with 8 bases matching TRBD1. V gave up 4 bases and J gave up 2 bases; unmatched junction bases: 4. Germline CDR1 and CDR2: SGDLS and YYNGEE. The length of the CDR3 is 14 residues. In nucleotides, the CDR3 is TGTGCCAGCAGCCCCGGGACAGGCAACTATGGCTACACCTTC. Translated: CASSPGTGNYGYTF.

This clone was seen a single time. Here the CDR3 DNA reads TGTGCCAGCAGCACCACCGGGACAGAGGGGGAGCTGTTTTTT. It encodes CASSTTGTEGELFF. This chain uses TRBV7-8 with TRBJ2-2, with 7 bases matching TRBD1. CDR3 length: 14 residues. The germline CDR1 and CDR2 sequences are SGHVS and FQNEAQ. Trimming cost V 5 bases and J 8 bases; bases outside gene matches: 8.

The chain couples TRBV18 to TRBJ1-3; D gene uncertain. The ends were cut back, 3 bases at V and 8 bases at J, with 11 bases in the middle. Germline-derived CDR1 and CDR2 are KGHSH and LQKENI. CDR3 length: 13 amino acids. CDR3 protein: CASSPSGEDTIYF. DNA for the CDR3: TGTGCCAGCTCACCCTCCGGAGAGGACACCATATATTTT. The whole variable domain, filled in from reference TRBV18 and TRBJ1-3, reads NAGVMQNPRHLVRRRGQEARLRCSPMKGHSHVYWYRQLPEEGLKFMVYLQKENIIDESGMPKERFSAEFPKEGPSILRIQQVVRGDSAAYFCASSPSGEDTIYFGEGSWLTVV.

This chain connects TRBV5-1 to TRBJ2-2; TRBD1 matches at 8 bases. The CDR3 sequence is 15 residues long. The V gene end was trimmed by 3 bases and the J gene end by 4 bases; junction bases not matched to a gene: 5. Germline values: CDR1 SGHRS, CDR2 YFSETQ. The CDR3 bases are TGCGCCAGCAGCTACGACAGGGGAGGCACCGGGGAGCTGTTTTTT. It is translated as CASSYDRGGTGELFF. Looking up the rest from reference TRBV5-1 and TRBJ2-2 gives the full variable domain: KAGVTQTPRYLIKTRGQQVTLSCSPISGHRSVSWYQQTPGQGLQFLFEYFSETQRNKGNFPGRFSGRQFSNSRSEMNVSTLELGDSALYLCASSYDRGGTGELFFGEGSRLTVL.

A single count supports this clone. The genes are TRBV7-2 and TRBJ2-7, with TRBD1 matching over 8 bases. Unmatched junction bases numbered 9, after V lost 5 bases and J lost 0 bases. The germline V gene has CDR1 SGHTA and CDR2 FQGNSA. This CDR3 is built from 16 residues. The CDR3 protein is CASSPYRDRISYEQYF. The CDR3 coding sequence is TGTGCCAGCAGCCCCTACCGGGACAGGATCTCCTACGAGCAGTACTTC.

This rearrangement joins TRBV15 to TRBJ2-2; 8 bases align to TRBD1. Germline loops: CDR1 LNHNV, CDR2 YYDKDF (reference sequence). V gave up 2 bases and J gave up 6 bases; unmatched junction bases: 14. The CDR3 runs to 18 residues. CDR3 nucleotides: TGTGCCACCAGCAGACCCTCGGGACAGGCCATTGGCGCCGGGGAGCTGTTTTTT. Translating it yields CATSRPSGQAIGAGELFF. Together with reference TRBV15 and TRBJ2-2, the CDR3 gives the full variable domain: DAMVIQNPRYQVTQFGKPVTLSCSQTLNHNVMYWYQQKSSQAPKLLFHYYDKDFNNEADTPDNFQSRRPNTSFCFLDIRSPGLGDTAMYLCATSRPSGQAIGAGELFFGEGSRLTVL.

This clone appeared a few times. The genes are TRBV7-7 and TRBJ2-2; TRBD2 is a possible D gene (7 bases). Per germline, CDR1 SSHAT and CDR2 FNYEAQ (reference sequence). The CDR3 has 14 amino acids. Trimming pared 0 bases from V and 6 bases from J, leaving 8 bases between. In DNA, the CDR3 is TGTGCCAGCAGCTTAGCGGGGGGGCCCGGGGAGCTGTTTTTT. Its protein is CASSLAGGPGELFF.

The chain employs TRBV7-3 and TRBJ2-1, with D possibly being TRBD2 (5 bases). V was clipped by 4 bases and J by 2 bases, with 12 bases between them. Germline V gene data show CDR1 as SGHTA and CDR2 as FQGTGA. The CDR3 spans 15 residues. CDR3 residues: CASSSTRVTYNEQFF. CDR3 sequence (DNA): TGTGCCAGCAGCTCTACTAGGGTTACCTACAATGAGCAGTTCTTC.

The chain carries TRBV25-1 and TRBJ2-1; D is uncertain. With 6 bases removed from V and 6 bases from J, the gap between germline ends came to 3 bases. The CDR3 length is 10 residues. CDR1 MGHDK and CDR2 SYGVNS come from the germline V gene. The CDR3 region is CASSSNEQFF. In DNA, the CDR3 is TGTGCCAGCAGCAGCAATGAGCAGTTCTTC.

The chain is built from TRBV4-1 and TRBJ1-2, with 9 bases that match TRBD1. The germline gives CDR1 MGHRA, CDR2 YSYEKL. Trimming removed 4 bases from V and 3 bases from J; junction bases left unmatched: 6. The CDR3 contains 15 residues. The CDR3 here is CASSPTGGTDYGYTF. The CDR3 DNA reads as TGCGCCAGCAGCCCCACAGGGGGCACGGACTATGGCTACACCTTC.

This clone was seen only a few times. V usage is TRBV13 and J usage is TRBJ1-6, with 8 bases identical to TRBD1. The V segment lost 5 bases and the J segment 8 bases; nucleotides outside the gene matches: 5. CDR1 and CDR2 (germline): PRHDT, FYEKMQ (reference sequence). The length of the CDR3 is 14 residues. CDR3 sequence (DNA): TGTGCCAGCAGCGACAGGGGCAGGGATTCACCCCTCCACTTT. Protein sequence: CASSDRGRDSPLHF.

The chain carries TRBV2 and TRBJ1-1; TRBD1 might be the D (5 bases). V was trimmed by 4 bases and J by 4 bases, leaving 10 bases between them. The germline CDR1 and CDR2 sequences are SNHLY and FYNNEI. The CDR3 length is 13 residues. Written as DNA, the CDR3 is TGTGCCAGCAGTGTGTCGGGGGGCACTGAAGCTTTCTTT. The encoded protein is CASSVSGGTEAFF.

The gene calls are TRBV7-3 and TRBJ1-2; maybe TRBD1 (6 bases). This CDR3 spans 14 amino acids. V lost 5 bases to trimming and J lost 8 bases, with 18 bases between them. In germline, CDR1 is SGHTA, CDR2 FQGTGA. In DNA, the CDR3 is TGTGCCAGCAGCCTCGCCGGGTCTACAGGGGGCTACACCTTC. It yields the protein CASSLAGSTGGYTF.

The chain joins TRBV7-8 to TRBJ1-2; 10 nucleotides match TRBD1. J was trimmed by 8 bases and V by 4 bases; bases with no gene match: 7. Germline V CDR1 and CDR2: SGHVS, FQNEAQ. The CDR3 loop spans 14 amino acids. The DNA for the CDR3 is TGTGCCAGCAGCTCCCTGACAGGGGGCAGGGGCTACACCTTC. Amino acid sequence: CASSSLTGGRGYTF. Complete variable domain (other parts from reference TRBV7-8 and TRBJ1-2): GAGVSQSPRYKVAKRGQDVALRCDPISGHVSLFWYQQALGQGPEFLTYFQNEAQLDKSGLPSDRFFAERPEGSVSTLKIQRTQQEDSAVYLCASSSLTGGRGYTFGSGTRLTVV.

This clone was seen a single time. The J gene is TRBJ1-2, the V gene TRBV5-1; D may be TRBD1 (6 bases). There are 15 residues in the CDR3. In germline, CDR1 is SGHRS, CDR2 YFSETQ. The V end was cut by 1 base, the J end by 3 bases, with 13 bases between. CDR3 DNA: TGCGCCAGCAGCTTGTCGGGGGGCACGGACTATGGCTACACCTTC. This codes for CASSLSGGTDYGYTF.

The chain uses TRBV5-5 and TRBJ1-6, with TRBD1 matching 10 bases. Germline CDR1 is SGHKS and CDR2 is YYEKEE (reference sequence). The V segment lost 4 bases and the J segment 6 bases; nucleotides outside the gene matches: 10. This CDR3 comprises 17 residues. The CDR3 protein is CASSSPGTGVPNSPLHF. The CDR3 coding sequence is TGTGCCAGCAGCAGCCCCGGGACAGGGGTTCCTAATTCACCCCTCCACTTT.

The rearrangement links TRBV12-5 to TRBJ1-6, with TRBD1 identical over 8 bases. The CDR3 sequence is 15 residues long. The trim removed 5 bases at V and 6 bases at J, leaving 6 bases unmatched. Germline V gene lookup returns CDR1 LGHNT and CDR2 FRNRAP. The CDR3 here is CASGPGTGVNSPLHF. The DNA of the CDR3 is TGTGCTAGTGGTCCCGGGACAGGCGTTAATTCACCCCTCCACTTT.

This clone was seen just once. The chain carries TRBV5-6 and TRBJ1-1, with D perhaps matching TRBD1 (5 bases). Trimming cost V 2 bases and J 8 bases, with 13 bases left between them. The length of the CDR3 is 13 residues. From germline, CDR1 is SGHDT and CDR2 YYEEEE. The CDR3 region is CASSFGRTLEAFF. The CDR3 DNA reads as TGTGCCAGCAGCTTTGGCCGGACATTAGAAGCTTTCTTT.